What follows is one T cell receptor beta chain and its context. The data belong to a study of control samples from healthy donors and cancer patients. Trimming removed 4 bases from V and 0 bases from J; junction bases left unmatched: 8. The CDR3 consists of 16 residues. Germline V CDR1 and CDR2: SGHRS, YFSETQ. Assay used: immunoSEQ multiplex PCR; TCRdb lists only in-frame clones, some missing. Of some 120,000 clones listed, around 91% are singletons. The source material was PBMCs. The chain joins TRBV5-1 to TRBJ2-3, with 7 bases aligning to TRBD1. This TCR was sampled from a woman in her forties or fifties with colorectal cancer. The CDR3: CASSEGTAFSTDTQYF. The DNA of the CDR3 is TGCGCCAGCAGCGAGGGGACAGCCTTTAGCACAGATACGCAGTATTTT.